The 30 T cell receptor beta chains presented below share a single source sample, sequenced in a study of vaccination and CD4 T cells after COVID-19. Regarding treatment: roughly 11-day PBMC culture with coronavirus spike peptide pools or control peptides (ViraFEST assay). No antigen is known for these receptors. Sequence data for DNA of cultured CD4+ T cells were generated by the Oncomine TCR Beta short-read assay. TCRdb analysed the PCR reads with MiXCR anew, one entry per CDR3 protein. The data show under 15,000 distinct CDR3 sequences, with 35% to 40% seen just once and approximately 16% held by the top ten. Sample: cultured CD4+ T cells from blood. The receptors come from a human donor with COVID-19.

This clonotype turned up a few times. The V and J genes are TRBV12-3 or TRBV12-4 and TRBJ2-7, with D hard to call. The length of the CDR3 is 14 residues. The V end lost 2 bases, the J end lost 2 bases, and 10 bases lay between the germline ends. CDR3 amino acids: CASSLFGQAYEQYF. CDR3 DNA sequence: TGTGCCAGCAGTTTATTCGGGCAGGCCTACGAGCAGTACTTC.

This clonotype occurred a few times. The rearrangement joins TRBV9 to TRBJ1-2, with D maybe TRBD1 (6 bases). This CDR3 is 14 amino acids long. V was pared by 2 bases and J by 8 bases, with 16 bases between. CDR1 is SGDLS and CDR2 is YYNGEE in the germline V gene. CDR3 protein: CASSVSRGLDGYTF. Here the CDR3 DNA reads TGTGCCAGCAGCGTTAGCAGGGGCCTCGACGGCTACACCTTC. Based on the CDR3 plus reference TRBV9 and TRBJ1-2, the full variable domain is DSGVTQTPKHLITATGQRVTLRCSPRSGDLSVYWYQQSLDQGLQFLIQYYNGEERAKGNILERFSAQQFPDLHSELNLSSLELGDSALYFCASSVSRGLDGYTFGSGTRLTVV.

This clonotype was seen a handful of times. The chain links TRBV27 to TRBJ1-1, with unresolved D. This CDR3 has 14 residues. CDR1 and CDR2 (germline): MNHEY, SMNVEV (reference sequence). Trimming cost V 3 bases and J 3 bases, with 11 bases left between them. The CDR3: CASSFRGRDTEAFF. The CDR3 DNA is TGTGCCAGCAGTTTCCGGGGTAGGGACACTGAAGCTTTCTTT.

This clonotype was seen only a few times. The CDR3 DNA reads TGTGCCAGCAGCCAGGGGGCTATCAGATCTAACTATGGCTACACCTTC. Residues: CASSQGAIRSNYGYTF. The chain combines TRBV7-2 with TRBJ1-2; TRBD1 agrees at 8 bases. Germline V gene data show CDR1 as SGHTA and CDR2 as FQGNSA. J gave up 0 bases and V 5 bases, and 8 bases lay outside the gene matches. The CDR3 is made up of 16 amino acids.

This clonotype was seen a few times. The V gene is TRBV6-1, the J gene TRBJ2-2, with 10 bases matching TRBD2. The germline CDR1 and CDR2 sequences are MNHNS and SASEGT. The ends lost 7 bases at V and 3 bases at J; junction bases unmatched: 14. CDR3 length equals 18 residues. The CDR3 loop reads CASTRRPSSGGYTGELFF. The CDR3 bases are TGTGCCAGCACCAGAAGGCCTTCTAGCGGGGGCTACACCGGGGAGCTGTTTTTT.

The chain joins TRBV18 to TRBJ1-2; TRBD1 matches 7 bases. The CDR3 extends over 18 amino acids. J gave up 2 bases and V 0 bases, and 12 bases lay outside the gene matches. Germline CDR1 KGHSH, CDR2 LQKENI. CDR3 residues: CASSPPLVSTGKNYGYTF. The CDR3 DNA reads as TGTGCCAGCTCACCACCGTTGGTTTCGACAGGGAAAAACTATGGCTACACCTTC.

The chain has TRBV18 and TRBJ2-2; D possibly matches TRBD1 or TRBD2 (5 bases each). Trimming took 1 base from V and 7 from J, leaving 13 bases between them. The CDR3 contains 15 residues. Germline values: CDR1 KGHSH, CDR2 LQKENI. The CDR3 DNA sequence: TGTGCCAGCTCACCACGAGGGGTCGATAGCGGGGAGCTGTTTTTT. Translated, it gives CASSPRGVDSGELFF.

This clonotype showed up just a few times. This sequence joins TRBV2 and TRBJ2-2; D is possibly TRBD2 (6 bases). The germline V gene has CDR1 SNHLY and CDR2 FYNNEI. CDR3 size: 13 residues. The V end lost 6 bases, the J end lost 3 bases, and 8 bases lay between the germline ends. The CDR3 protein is CASREGYTGELFF. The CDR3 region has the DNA TGTGCCAGCAGGGAGGGATACACCGGGGAGCTGTTTTTT.

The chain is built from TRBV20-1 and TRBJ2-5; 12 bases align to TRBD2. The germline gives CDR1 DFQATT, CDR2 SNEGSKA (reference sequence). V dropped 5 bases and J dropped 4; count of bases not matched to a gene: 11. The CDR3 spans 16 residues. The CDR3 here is CSAEGALAGGGETQYF. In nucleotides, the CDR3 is TGCAGTGCTGAGGGGGCACTAGCGGGGGGAGGAGAGACCCAGTACTTC.

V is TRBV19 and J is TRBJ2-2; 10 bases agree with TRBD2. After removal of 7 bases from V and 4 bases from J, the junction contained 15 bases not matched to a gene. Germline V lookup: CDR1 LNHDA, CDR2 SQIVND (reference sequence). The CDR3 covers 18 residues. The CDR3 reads CASTRGQRGGSGTGELFF. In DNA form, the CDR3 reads TGTGCCAGTACCCGCGGCCAGCGGGGGGGATCGGGCACCGGGGAGCTGTTTTTT.

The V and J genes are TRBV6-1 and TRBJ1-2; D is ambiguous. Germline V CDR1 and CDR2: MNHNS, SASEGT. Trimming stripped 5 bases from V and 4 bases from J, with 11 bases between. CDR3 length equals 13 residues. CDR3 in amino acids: CASSTRGSYGYTF. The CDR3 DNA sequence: TGTGCCAGCAGTACCCGTGGGAGCTATGGCTACACCTTC.

The CDR3 DNA reads TGTGCCAGCAGTGAGGGCGGAGGCAATCAGCCCCAGCATTTT. It translates to CASSEGGGNQPQHF. The V gene is TRBV2, the J gene TRBJ1-5; no definite D call. Germline V lookup: CDR1 SNHLY, CDR2 FYNNEI. Trimming cost V 3 bases and J 2 bases, with 8 bases left between them. The CDR3 covers 14 residues.

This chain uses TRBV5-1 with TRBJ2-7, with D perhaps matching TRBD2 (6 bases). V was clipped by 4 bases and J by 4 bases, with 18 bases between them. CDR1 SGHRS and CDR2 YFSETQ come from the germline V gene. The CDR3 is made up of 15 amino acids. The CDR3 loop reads CASSPEAEGWYEQYF. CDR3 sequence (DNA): TGCGCCAGCAGCCCGGAAGCGGAGGGCTGGTACGAGCAGTACTTC.

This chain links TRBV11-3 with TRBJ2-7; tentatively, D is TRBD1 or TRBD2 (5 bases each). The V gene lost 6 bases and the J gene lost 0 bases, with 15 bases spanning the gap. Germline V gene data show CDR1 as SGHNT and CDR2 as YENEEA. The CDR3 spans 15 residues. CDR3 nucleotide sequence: TGTGCCAGCAGTTCCGGGACGGTACCCTCCTACGAGCAGTACTTC. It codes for CASSSGTVPSYEQYF. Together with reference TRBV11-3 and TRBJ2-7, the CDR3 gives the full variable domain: EAGVVQSPRYKIIEKKQPVAFWCNPISGHNTLYWYLQNLGQGPELLIRYENEEAVDDSQLPKDRFSAERLKGVDSTLKIQPAELGDSAVYLCASSSGTVPSYEQYFGPGTRLTVT.

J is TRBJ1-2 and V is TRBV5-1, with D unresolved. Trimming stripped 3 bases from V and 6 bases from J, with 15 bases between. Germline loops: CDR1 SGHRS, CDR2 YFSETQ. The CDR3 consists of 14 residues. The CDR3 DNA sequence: TGCGCCAGCAGCTCTCTAACAGTGGAGGATGGCTACACCTTC. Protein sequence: CASSSLTVEDGYTF.

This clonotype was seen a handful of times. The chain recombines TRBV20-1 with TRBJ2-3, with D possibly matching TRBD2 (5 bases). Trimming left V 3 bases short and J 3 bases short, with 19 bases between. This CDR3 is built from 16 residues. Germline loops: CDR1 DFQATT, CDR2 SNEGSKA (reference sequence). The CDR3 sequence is CSASFPLDSVTDTQYF. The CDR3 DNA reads TGCAGTGCTAGTTTTCCCTTAGATAGCGTGACAGATACGCAGTATTTT.

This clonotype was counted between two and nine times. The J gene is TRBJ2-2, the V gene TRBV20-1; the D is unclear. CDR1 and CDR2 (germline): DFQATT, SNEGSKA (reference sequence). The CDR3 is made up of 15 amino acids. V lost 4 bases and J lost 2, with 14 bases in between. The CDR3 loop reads CSAKDNPFNTGELFF. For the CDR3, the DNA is TGCAGTGCTAAAGACAACCCATTCAACACCGGGGAGCTGTTTTTT.

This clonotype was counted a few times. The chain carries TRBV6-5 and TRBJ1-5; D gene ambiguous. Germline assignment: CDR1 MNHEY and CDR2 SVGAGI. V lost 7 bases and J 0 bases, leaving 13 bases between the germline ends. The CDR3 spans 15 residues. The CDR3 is CASTYSTGSNQPQHF. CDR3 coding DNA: TGTGCCAGCACCTACTCGACGGGTAGCAATCAGCCCCAGCATTTT.

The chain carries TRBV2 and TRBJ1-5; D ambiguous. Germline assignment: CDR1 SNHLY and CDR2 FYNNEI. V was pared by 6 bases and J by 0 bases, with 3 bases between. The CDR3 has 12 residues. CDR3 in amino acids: CASRDSNQPQHF. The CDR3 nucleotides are TGTGCCAGCAGGGATAGCAATCAGCCCCAGCATTTT. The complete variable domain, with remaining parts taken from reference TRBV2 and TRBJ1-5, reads EPEVTQTPSHQVTQMGQEVILRCVPISNHLYFYWYRQILGQKVEFLVSFYNNEISEKSEIFDDQFSVERPDGSNFTLKIRSTKLEDSAMYFCASRDSNQPQHFGDGTRLSIL.

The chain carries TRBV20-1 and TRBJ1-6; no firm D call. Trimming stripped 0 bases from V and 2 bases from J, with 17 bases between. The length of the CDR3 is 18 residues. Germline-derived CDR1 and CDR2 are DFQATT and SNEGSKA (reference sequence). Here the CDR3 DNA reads TGCAGTGCTAGAGACTTAACCGGCGGGCCGGCCTATAATTCACCCCTCCACTTT. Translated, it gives CSARDLTGGPAYNSPLHF.

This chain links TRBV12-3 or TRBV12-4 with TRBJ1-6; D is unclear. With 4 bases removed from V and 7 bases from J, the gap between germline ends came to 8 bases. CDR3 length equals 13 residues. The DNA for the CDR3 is TGTGCCAGCAGTTACAGCAGAAATTCACCCCTCCACTTT. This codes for CASSYSRNSPLHF.

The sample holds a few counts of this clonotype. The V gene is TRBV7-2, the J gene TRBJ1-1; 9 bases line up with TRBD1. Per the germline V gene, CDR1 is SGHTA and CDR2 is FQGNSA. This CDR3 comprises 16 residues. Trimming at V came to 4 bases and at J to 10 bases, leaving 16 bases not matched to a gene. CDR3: CASSSPRRTGALVAFF. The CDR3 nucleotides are TGTGCCAGCAGCTCCCCTCGTCGGACAGGGGCGTTAGTAGCTTTCTTT.

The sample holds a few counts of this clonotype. Here the CDR3 reads CASSFGGGTQYF. The CDR3 nucleotides are TGTGCCAGCAGCTTTGGGGGGGGGACCCAGTACTTC. The chain links TRBV7-9 to TRBJ2-5, with 7 bases identical to TRBD2. The V and J ends lost 3 bases and 7 bases, in that order; junction bases with no gene match: 2. CDR3 size: 12 residues. Looked up from germline, CDR1 is SEHNR and CDR2 is FQNEAQ (reference sequence).

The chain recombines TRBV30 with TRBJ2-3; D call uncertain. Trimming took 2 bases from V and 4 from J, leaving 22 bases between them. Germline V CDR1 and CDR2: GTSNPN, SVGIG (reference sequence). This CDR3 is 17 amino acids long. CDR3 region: CAWSIKGGVGFSDTQYF. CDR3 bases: TGTGCCTGGAGTATAAAGGGTGGGGTGGGTTTCTCAGATACGCAGTATTTT. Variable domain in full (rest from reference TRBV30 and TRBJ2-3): SQTIHQWPATLVQPVGSPLSLECTVEGTSNPNLYWYRQAAGRGLQLLFYSVGIGQISSEVPQNLSASRPQDRQFILSSKKLLLSDSGFYLCAWSIKGGVGFSDTQYFGPGTRLTVL.

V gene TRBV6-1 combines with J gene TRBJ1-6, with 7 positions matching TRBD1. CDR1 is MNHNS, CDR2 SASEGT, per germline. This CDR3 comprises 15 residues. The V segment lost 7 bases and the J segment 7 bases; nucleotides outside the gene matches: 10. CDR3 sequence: CASTQPGQWNSPLHF. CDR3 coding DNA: TGTGCCAGCACCCAACCGGGACAGTGGAATTCACCCCTCCACTTT.

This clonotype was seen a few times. Here the CDR3 DNA reads TGTGCCAGCAGTTTATCCAGAGGTCAGGATACCTACACCTTC. Translated, it gives CASSLSRGQDTYTF. The chain carries TRBV27 and TRBJ1-2; D remains unclear. This CDR3 has 14 residues. Germline V lookup: CDR1 MNHEY, CDR2 SMNVEV (reference sequence). Trimming cost V 0 bases and J 10 bases, with 15 bases left between them.

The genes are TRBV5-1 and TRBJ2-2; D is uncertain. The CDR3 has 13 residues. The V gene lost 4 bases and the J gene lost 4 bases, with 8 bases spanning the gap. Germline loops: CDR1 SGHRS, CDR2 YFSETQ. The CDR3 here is CASSTTVTGELFF. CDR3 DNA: TGCGCCAGCAGCACAACAGTCACCGGGGAGCTGTTTTTT.

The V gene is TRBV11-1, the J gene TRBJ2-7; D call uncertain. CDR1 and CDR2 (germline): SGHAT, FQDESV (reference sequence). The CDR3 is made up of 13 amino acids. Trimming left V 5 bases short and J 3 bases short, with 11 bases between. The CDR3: CASSRTEYYEQYF. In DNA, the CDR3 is TGTGCCAGCAGCCGGACCGAGTACTACGAGCAGTACTTC.

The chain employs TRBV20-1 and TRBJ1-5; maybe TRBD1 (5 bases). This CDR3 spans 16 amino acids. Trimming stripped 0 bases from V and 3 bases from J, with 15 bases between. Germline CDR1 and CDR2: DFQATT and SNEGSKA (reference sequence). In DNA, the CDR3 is TGCAGTGCTAGAGATCGAGTTGGGGCTCACAATCAGCCCCAGCATTTT. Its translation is CSARDRVGAHNQPQHF.

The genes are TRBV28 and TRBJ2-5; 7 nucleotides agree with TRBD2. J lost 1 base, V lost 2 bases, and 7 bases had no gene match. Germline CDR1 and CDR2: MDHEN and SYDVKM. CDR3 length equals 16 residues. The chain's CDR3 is CASSLVIRTSQETQYF. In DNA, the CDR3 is TGTGCCAGCAGTTTAGTCATTCGGACTAGCCAAGAGACCCAGTACTTC.